This T cell receptor (beta chain) was recovered during a study of T cells in Graves' hyperthyroidism and ophthalmopathy. The CDR3 is 17 residues long. J lost 0 bases, V lost 4 bases, and 5 bases had no gene match. The germline V gene has CDR1 LGHNA and CDR2 YSLEER. The cohort's ophthalmopathy patients, a group with duration under 3 months, had a Clinical Activity Score of at least 3 and a NOSPECS grade of at least 4. RNA transcripts were the template for amplifying TCR beta CDR3 regions. An initial round of RT-PCR targeting the TCR CDR3 relied on the HTBI primer set. TCRdb passed the multiplex PCR reads through MiXCR, listing each CDR3 protein once. The sample lists more than 500,000 distinct CDR3 sequences; roughly 15% were seen once.

The receptor's source is a woman in her 30s with Graves' ophthalmopathy. This rearrangement joins TRBV4-3 to TRBJ2-6; 8 positions match TRBD2. The source material was blood. This CDR3 reads CASSPRTSRSGANVLTF. The CDR3, as DNA: TGCGCCAGCAGCCCTAGGACTAGCCGCTCTGGGGCCAACGTCCTGACTTTC.